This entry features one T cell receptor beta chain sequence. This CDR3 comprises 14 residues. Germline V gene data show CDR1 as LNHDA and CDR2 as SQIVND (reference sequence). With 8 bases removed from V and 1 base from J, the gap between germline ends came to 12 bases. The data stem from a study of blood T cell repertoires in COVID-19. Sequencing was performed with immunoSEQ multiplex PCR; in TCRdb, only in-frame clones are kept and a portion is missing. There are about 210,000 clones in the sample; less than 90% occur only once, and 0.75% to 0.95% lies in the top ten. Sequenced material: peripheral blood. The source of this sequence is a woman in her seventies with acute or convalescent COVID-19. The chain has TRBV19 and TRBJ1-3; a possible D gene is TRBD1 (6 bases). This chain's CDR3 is CASGIQGSGNTIYF. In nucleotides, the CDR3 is TGTGCCAGTGGGATACAGGGTTCTGGAAACACCATATATTTT.